This record concerns one T cell receptor beta chain sequence. V gave up 5 bases and J gave up 5 bases; unmatched junction bases: 8. Germline V lookup: CDR1 SGHNT, CDR2 YENEEA. The CDR3 contains 15 residues. This sample was taken from a study of blood T cell repertoires in COVID-19. On the study more broadly: PBMCs, B-cell-depleted T cells, or T cells provided the cDNA or gDNA that made up the material.

The table came from immunoSEQ multiplex PCR; TCRdb's copy has only in-frame clones and leaves some out. The data show under 200,000 clones, around 87% seen once. The sequence came from a woman over 75 in a cohort sampled during active or convalescent COVID-19. The chain employs TRBV11-3 and TRBJ1-4; 7 nucleotides agree with TRBD1. Sample: peripheral blood. The DNA of the CDR3 is TGTGCCAGCAGCATCAGACAGGGCGGGAATGAAAAACTGTTTTTT. Amino acids: CASSIRQGGNEKLFF.